Described below is a single T cell receptor beta chain sequence and its context. CDR3 length: 13 amino acids. After removal of 5 bases from V and 9 bases from J, the junction contained 11 bases not matched to a gene. Germline values: CDR1 GTSNPN, CDR2 SVGIG (reference sequence). The data derive from a study of Tregs in tolerant kidney transplant recipients. Using immunoSEQ multiplex PCR, the repertoire was profiled, and TCRdb retains in-frame clones only, with some absent. The table has 65,000 to 85,000 clones, 91% seen once. Related graft donors supplied nonmyeloablative bone marrow transplants, and mixed chimerism was transient.

The material was CD4+ T cells from blood (PBMCs), obtained 24 months after the transplant. The rearrangement uses TRBV30 and TRBJ2-7; TRBD1 aligns across 9 bases. This sequence was found in a human patient who received a combined kidney and bone marrow transplant. These T cells may partly come from the graft donor. The CDR3 DNA is TGTGCCTGGGGACGGACAGGGGCGTTTCGGCAGTACTTC. It translates to CAWGRTGAFRQYF.